This entry lists 7 T cell receptor beta chains sequenced from one sample in a study of HIV-infected patients and healthy controls. The repertoire came from unfractionated whole blood and reflected all unsorted peripheral T cells. Reverse transcription used about 500 ng RNA and constant-region primers for alpha and beta. Each of the alpha and beta chains got its own library through chain-specific third strand synthesis with indices. MiXCR was run by TCRdb on the 5' RACE reads, yielding one entry per CDR3 protein. Among several thousand distinct CDR3 sequences listed, about 14% were seen once. Sample: blood, taken before antiretroviral therapy. The receptors derive from an adult with HIV infection.

By share, this clonotype ranks as medium-sized. The V call is TRBV20-1, the J call TRBJ2-5; no clear D. Germline V gene sequence: CDR1 DFQATT, CDR2 SNEGSKA (reference sequence). This CDR3 has 12 residues. V dropped 6 bases and J dropped 3 bases, with 11 bases sitting between them. CDR3 sequence: CSATLPKETQYF. DNA of the CDR3: TGCAGTGCCACCCTACCTAAAGAGACCCAGTACTTC.

By share, this clonotype ranks as medium-sized. The rearrangement links TRBV25-1 to TRBJ2-3, with D perhaps matching TRBD1 (5 bases). This CDR3 has 14 residues. V was cut by 5 bases and J by 3 bases, with 12 bases left in between. The germline V gene has CDR1 MGHDK and CDR2 SYGVNS. This chain's CDR3 is CASSKGRDTDTQYF. CDR3 in DNA: TGTGCCAGCAGTAAAGGCAGGGATACAGATACGCAGTATTTT.

This clonotype was seen ten or more times. The chain employs TRBV19 and TRBJ2-7; perhaps D is TRBD1 or TRBD2 (5 bases each). Germline CDR1 and CDR2: LNHDA and SQIVND (reference sequence). The CDR3 has 21 amino acids. V dropped 4 bases and J dropped 0 bases, with 31 bases sitting between them. The CDR3 sequence is CASSSGFLLGTSLFNSYEQYF. CDR3 sequence (DNA): TGTGCCAGTAGTAGTGGGTTTTTATTGGGGACGTCCTTATTTAACTCCTACGAGCAGTACTTC.

Concerning this clonotype: This may arise from a read error, as a much more abundant clone is one base away. The rearrangement uses TRBV10-3 and TRBJ2-5; 8 bases align to TRBD1. The germline CDR1 and CDR2 sequences are ENHRY and SYGVKD. Trimming removed 5 bases from V and 4 bases from J; junction bases left unmatched: 6. This CDR3 has 14 residues. The CDR3 region has the DNA TGTGCCATCAGTCAGGGACAGGTAGTAGAGACCCAGTACTTC. It codes for CAISQGQVVETQYF.

A word on this clonotype: This sequence may be a read error, since a much larger clone differs from it by one base. V gene TRBV10-3 combines with J gene TRBJ1-5; no clear D. CDR1 and CDR2 from the germline V gene are ENHRY and SYGVKD. This CDR3 comprises 16 residues. The CDR3 spells CAISESGDGRNQPKHF. CDR3 bases: TGTGCCATCAGTGAGTCTGGAGACGGGAGGAATCAGCCCAAGCATTTT.

This clonotype is medium-sized (0.01 to 0.1%) by share. CDR3 region: CASSVDFGGRAPGANVLTF. CDR3 in DNA: TGTGCCAGCAGCGTAGATTTTGGCGGGAGGGCCCCTGGGGCCAACGTCCTGACTTTC. V gene TRBV9 combines with J gene TRBJ2-6; TRBD2 matches 9 bases. Germline CDR1 reads SGDLS; CDR2 reads YYNGEE. With 0 bases clipped from V and 2 bases from J, the junction kept 9 bases outside the gene matches. This CDR3 contains 19 residues.

J is TRBJ1-2 and V is TRBV20-1; 9 nucleotides line up with TRBD1. The CDR3 has 15 amino acids. V shed 4 bases, J shed 7 bases, and the junction held 13 bases outside the gene matches. Per germline, CDR1 DFQATT and CDR2 SNEGSKA (reference sequence). Written as DNA, the CDR3 is TGCAGTGCTAAACTGGGACAGGGACCTTTTCTTGGCTACACCTTC. Amino acids: CSAKLGQGPFLGYTF.